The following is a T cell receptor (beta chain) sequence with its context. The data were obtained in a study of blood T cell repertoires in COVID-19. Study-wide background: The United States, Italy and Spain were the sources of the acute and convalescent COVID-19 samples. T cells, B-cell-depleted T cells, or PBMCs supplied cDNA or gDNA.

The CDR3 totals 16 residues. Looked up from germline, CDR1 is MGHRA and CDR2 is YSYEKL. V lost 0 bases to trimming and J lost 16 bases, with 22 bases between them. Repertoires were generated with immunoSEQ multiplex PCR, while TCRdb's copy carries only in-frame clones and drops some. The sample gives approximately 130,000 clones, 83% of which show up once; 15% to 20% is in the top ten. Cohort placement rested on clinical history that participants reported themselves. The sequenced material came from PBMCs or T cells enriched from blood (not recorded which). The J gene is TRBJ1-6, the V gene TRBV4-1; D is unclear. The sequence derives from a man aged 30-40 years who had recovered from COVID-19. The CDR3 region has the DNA TGCGCCAGCAGCCAAGATCCCGGCGACTACGGGTTATTTCTCCACTTT. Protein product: CASSQDPGDYGLFLHF.